These T cell receptor beta chains were read from a single sample in a study of cytomegalovirus exposure and HLA in healthy donors. Generated by immunoSEQ multiplex PCR, the TCRdb table keeps only in-frame clones and is missing some. Here the sample spans fewer than 150,000 clones, 80% being singletons. The sample taken for sequencing was PBMCs. These receptors were obtained from a female donor in good health and CMV-seropositive. Both conserved end residues are trimmed from each CDR3. Each record gives: J gene, V gene, CDR3 protein.

J gene: TRBJ1-1; V gene: TRBV11-2; CDR3 protein: ASSLDGFIGGTEAF
J gene: TRBJ1-2; V gene: TRBV7-9; CDR3 protein: ATSFTGDYGYT
J gene: TRBJ2-1; V gene: TRBV4-3; CDR3 protein: ASSQDTGTYNEQF
J gene: TRBJ1-1; V gene: TRBV27; CDR3 protein: ASSLDRGHPTEAF
J gene: TRBJ2-7; V gene: TRBV28; CDR3 protein: ASRGESGQY
J gene: TRBJ2-7; V gene: TRBV15; CDR3 protein: ATSFSGSQY
J gene: TRBJ1-2; V gene: TRBV5-8; CDR3 protein: ASSSTGGNYGYT
J gene: TRBJ2-5; V gene: TRBV7-9; CDR3 protein: ASSSSGLVQETQY
J gene: TRBJ2-4; V gene: TRBV6-5; CDR3 protein: ASAGTGLAKNIQY
J gene: TRBJ2-5; V gene: TRBV29-1; CDR3 protein: SVDGGGKTQY
J gene: TRBJ1-2; V gene: TRBV30; CDR3 protein: AWSVQGTYGYT
J gene: TRBJ1-1; V gene: TRBV6-1; CDR3 protein: ASSESRFSAF
J gene: TRBJ2-5; V gene: TRBV9; CDR3 protein: ASSPSGSGGPGMETQY
J gene: TRBJ2-5; V gene: TRBV5-1; CDR3 protein: ASSLDGTAQETQY
J gene: TRBJ2-7; V gene: TRBV5-1; CDR3 protein: ASRTTGDSYEQY
J gene: TRBJ1-6; V gene: TRBV27; CDR3 protein: ASNLDRGSSPLH
J gene: TRBJ2-4; V gene: TRBV20-1; CDR3 protein: SASPGGIQY
J gene: TRBJ1-5; V gene: TRBV19; CDR3 protein: ASSPGLIGPQH
J gene: TRBJ2-1; V gene: TRBV19; CDR3 protein: ASSLGQEQF
J gene: TRBJ1-1; V gene: TRBV6-5; CDR3 protein: ASSYQQGITEAF
J gene: TRBJ2-7; V gene: TRBV5-1; CDR3 protein: ASSLMGQGANEQY
J gene: TRBJ1-2; V gene: TRBV4-1; CDR3 protein: ASSQLNGDRGYGYT
J gene: TRBJ2-2; V gene: TRBV19; CDR3 protein: ASSRLAGGPGELF
J gene: TRBJ1-2; V gene: TRBV29-1; CDR3 protein: SVHGQSSYGYT